The 23 T cell receptor beta chains below all came from one sample that was sequenced in a study of cytomegalovirus exposure and HLA in healthy donors. PCR involved 60 Vbeta and 13 Jbeta primers. The protocol was immunoSEQ multiplex PCR, while the TCRdb copy is restricted to in-frame clones and leaves out a portion. The table includes over 150,000 clones, roughly 77% detected once. The sample taken for sequencing was PBMCs. These receptor sequences come from a male donor in good health and CMV-seronegative.

The CDR3 here is CASSRTGFNTEAFF. CDR3 sequence (DNA): TGTGCCAGCAGCCGCACAGGATTCAACACTGAAGCTTTCTTT. This chain connects TRBV6-5 to TRBJ1-1; the D gene is possibly TRBD1 (5 bases). Germline V lookup: CDR1 MNHEY, CDR2 SVGAGI. The CDR3 extends over 14 amino acids. V lost 6 bases and J 2 bases, leaving 13 bases between the germline ends.

The gene calls are TRBV11-3 and TRBJ2-3; the match to TRBD2 covers 12 bases. The CDR3 spans 16 residues. V lost 6 bases, J lost 5 bases, and 9 bases stayed unmatched. Per germline, CDR1 SGHNT and CDR2 YENEEA. The CDR3 sequence: CASSLLAGGPEDTQYF. CDR3 in DNA: TGTGCCAGCAGTTTGCTAGCGGGAGGGCCGGAAGATACGCAGTATTTT.

The chain has TRBV27 and TRBJ1-4; 8 bases fit TRBD1. The germline CDR1 and CDR2 sequences are MNHEY and SMNVEV (reference sequence). V gave up 6 bases and J gave up 7 bases; unmatched junction bases: 10. The CDR3 has 15 amino acids. CDR3 nucleotide sequence: TGTGCCAGCAGCCCACGGACAGGGAAAGGTGAAAAACTGTTTTTT. This encodes CASSPRTGKGEKLFF.

DNA of the CDR3: TGTGCCAGCAATGTTTGGGGGACAGGTTCTAACTATGGCTACACCTTC. Its protein is CASNVWGTGSNYGYTF. This sequence joins TRBV28 and TRBJ1-2, with 8 bases that match TRBD1. CDR1 is MDHEN, CDR2 SYDVKM, per germline. V was pared by 7 bases and J by 0 bases, with 10 bases of the junction left unmatched. The CDR3 runs 16 residues.

This chain uses TRBV6-1 with TRBJ2-2, with D possibly TRBD2 on 5 matching bases. Germline lookup yields CDR1 MNHNS and CDR2 SASEGT. CDR3 size: 15 residues. The ends were cut back, 4 bases at V and 7 bases at J, with 16 bases in the middle. CDR3 in amino acids: CASSGFRGSNGELFF. CDR3 sequence (DNA): TGTGCCAGCAGTGGGTTCCGGGGTTCGAACGGGGAGCTGTTTTTT.

The chain uses TRBV19 and TRBJ2-7; TRBD2 aligns across 8 bases. The V gene's germline CDR1 is LNHDA and CDR2 SQIVND (reference sequence). This CDR3 region has 16 residues. V shed 5 bases and J 4 bases; nucleotides not matched to a gene: 13. CDR3 bases: TGTGCCAGTAGTCCCCCCCCGAGTACTAGCGGATACGAGCAGTACTTC. It specifies CASSPPPSTSGYEQYF.

This clone was seen a few times. Distinct nucleotide sequences in the sample also encode this CDR3. The chain couples TRBV30 to TRBJ2-7; the match to TRBD2 covers 7 bases. Germline CDR1 is GTSNPN and CDR2 is SVGIG (reference sequence). The trim removed 5 bases at V and 4 bases at J, leaving 2 bases unmatched. This CDR3 contains 11 residues. CDR3 sequence reads: CAWSGGYEQYF. The CDR3 DNA reads as TGTGCCTGGTCCGGGGGGTACGAGCAGTACTTC.

This clone was seen once. The chain links TRBV2 to TRBJ1-5; D may be TRBD1 (6 bases). This CDR3 is built from 13 residues. Germline V lookup: CDR1 SNHLY, CDR2 FYNNEI. V dropped 7 bases and J dropped 6 bases, with 13 bases sitting between them. For the CDR3, the DNA is TGTGCCAGCATCCCGGGACAAGGTCAGCCCCAGCATTTT. Translated, it gives CASIPGQGQPQHF. Together with reference TRBV2 and TRBJ1-5, the CDR3 gives the full variable domain: EPEVTQTPSHQVTQMGQEVILRCVPISNHLYFYWYRQILGQKVEFLVSFYNNEISEKSEIFDDQFSVERPDGSNFTLKIRSTKLEDSAMYFCASIPGQGQPQHFGDGTRLSIL.

The CDR3 loop reads CASSPSSYNEQFF. The CDR3 region has the DNA TGTGCCAGCAGCCCCAGCTCCTACAATGAGCAGTTCTTC. The chain recombines TRBV28 with TRBJ2-1; unclear D gene. This CDR3 has 13 residues. The ends were cut back, 6 bases at V and 0 bases at J, with 6 bases in the middle. The germline CDR1 and CDR2 sequences are MDHEN and SYDVKM.

The J gene is TRBJ2-7, the V gene TRBV28; D is perhaps TRBD2 (5 bases). Per germline, CDR1 MDHEN and CDR2 SYDVKM. The CDR3 is 10 residues long. V was cut by 8 bases and J by 4 bases, with 6 bases left in between. The CDR3 DNA reads as TGTGCCAGCGGAGGATACGAGCAGTACTTC. It encodes CASGGYEQYF.

This sequence joins TRBV28 and TRBJ2-1, with 16 bases identical to TRBD2. The CDR3 runs to 17 residues. Per germline, CDR1 MDHEN and CDR2 SYDVKM. V was pared by 6 bases and J by 4 bases, with 6 bases of the junction left unmatched. The CDR3 is CASSLGTSGRVYNEQFF. The DNA of the CDR3 is TGTGCCAGCAGCCTAGGGACTAGCGGGAGGGTATACAATGAGCAGTTCTTC.

Notes on this clone: Germline and junction disagree at one end, which may indicate a read error. This chain connects TRBV4-3 to TRBJ2-7, with D maybe TRBD2 (5 bases). This CDR3 is built from 13 residues. From germline, CDR1 is LGHNA and CDR2 YSLEER. The CDR3 sequence: CASSQADYFPLFF. CDR3 DNA sequence: TGCGCCAGCAGCCAGGCCGACTATTTCCCCCTCTTCTTC.

On this clone: Different DNA sequences within this sample yield the same CDR3. The V gene is TRBV28, the J gene TRBJ1-5; possibly TRBD1 for D (6 bases). CDR3 size: 14 residues. CDR1 is MDHEN and CDR2 is SYDVKM in the germline V gene. V was cut by 6 bases and J by 6 bases, with 15 bases left in between. CDR3 residues: CASRRQASFQPQHF. For the CDR3, the DNA is TGTGCCAGCAGACGACAGGCTTCGTTTCAGCCCCAGCATTTT.

The chain uses TRBV4-2 and TRBJ1-1; D is unresolved. The V end was cut by 0 bases, the J end by 5 bases, with 7 bases between. Germline values: CDR1 LGHNA, CDR2 YNFKEQ. The CDR3 covers 13 residues. CDR3 protein: CASSQEVETEAFF. The DNA of the CDR3 is TGTGCCAGCAGCCAAGAGGTAGAAACTGAAGCTTTCTTT.

Remarks on this clone: Sequence at one end of the junction differs from germline and may be a read error. This chain connects TRBV27 to TRBJ1-2, with 9 bases fitting TRBD1. Germline values: CDR1 MNHEY, CDR2 SMNVEV (reference sequence). This CDR3 region has 12 residues. This CDR3 is CASGQGRYGYTF. The DNA of the CDR3 is TGTGCCAGCGGACAGGGGCGATATGGTTACACCTTC.

This clone has just one count. The V and J genes are TRBV6-5 and TRBJ2-2, with TRBD1 identical over 7 bases. The V segment lost 6 bases and the J segment 5 bases; nucleotides outside the gene matches: 6. The CDR3 covers 14 residues. Germline loops: CDR1 MNHEY, CDR2 SVGAGI. CDR3 coding DNA: TGTGCCAGCAGGGGACAGCCGGGAACCGGGGAGCTGTTTTTT. This encodes CASRGQPGTGELFF.

This clone was detected only once. The chain uses TRBV7-9 and TRBJ1-4, with TRBD1 matching 12 bases. The CDR3 contains 16 residues. From germline, CDR1 is SEHNR and CDR2 FQNEAQ (reference sequence). V dropped 4 bases and J dropped 8; count of bases not matched to a gene: 8. The CDR3 sequence: CASSWGQGAGNEKLFF. In DNA, the CDR3 is TGTGCCAGCAGCTGGGGACAGGGGGCGGGGAACGAAAAACTGTTTTTT. Based on the CDR3 plus reference TRBV7-9 and TRBJ1-4, the full variable domain is DTGVSQNPRHKITKRGQNVTFRCDPISEHNRLYWYRQTLGQGPEFLTYFQNEAQLEKSRLLSDRFSAERPKGSFSTLEIQRTEQGDSAMYLCASSWGQGAGNEKLFFGSGTQLSVL.

As concerns this clone: The sample holds other DNA sequences that translate to the same CDR3. The gene calls are TRBV5-1 and TRBJ2-3; 7 bases match TRBD1. J was trimmed by 3 bases and V by 0 bases; bases with no gene match: 1. Germline CDR1 and CDR2: SGHRS and YFSETQ. The CDR3 has 14 residues. CDR3 DNA: TGCGCCAGCAGCTTGGACAGGGGAACAGATACGCAGTATTTT. Translating it yields CASSLDRGTDTQYF.

V is TRBV19 and J is TRBJ1-4; D unclear. The CDR3 is 17 amino acids. Per the germline V gene, CDR1 is LNHDA and CDR2 is SQIVND (reference sequence). V was pared by 3 bases and J by 0 bases, with 14 bases between. Here the CDR3 DNA reads TGTGCCAGTAGTATTCCCATGGGCGGGGCAACTAATGAAAAACTGTTTTTT. It specifies CASSIPMGGATNEKLFF.

The chain is built from TRBV29-1 and TRBJ2-7; 9 nucleotides match TRBD2. CDR1 and CDR2 (germline): SQVTM, ANQGSEA. The V gene end was trimmed by 8 bases and the J gene end by 8 bases; junction bases not matched to a gene: 10. The CDR3 contains 12 residues. The CDR3 sequence is CSTILAGDKQYF. CDR3 nucleotide sequence: TGCAGCACCATCTTAGCGGGAGACAAGCAGTACTTC.

CDR3 region: CASSPRVNLQFF. The CDR3 DNA follows: TGTGCCAGCAGCCCACGTGTGAACCTACAGTTCTTC. The V gene is TRBV9, the J gene TRBJ2-1; no clear D gene. This CDR3 region has 12 residues. The V end lost 4 bases, the J end lost 13 bases, and 15 bases lay between the germline ends. Germline V lookup: CDR1 SGDLS, CDR2 YYNGEE. The full variable domain, its missing parts supplied by reference TRBV9 and TRBJ2-1, is DSGVTQTPKHLITATGQRVTLRCSPRSGDLSVYWYQQSLDQGLQFLIQYYNGEERAKGNILERFSAQQFPDLHSELNLSSLELGDSALYFCASSPRVNLQFFGPGTRLTVL.

The J gene is TRBJ2-1, the V gene TRBV29-1, with D possibly TRBD1 on 5 matching bases. There are 13 residues in the CDR3. V lost 5 bases to trimming and J lost 6 bases, with 14 bases between them. CDR1 is SQVTM, CDR2 ANQGSEA, per germline. CDR3 residues: CSVWQGRSNEQFF. The CDR3, as DNA: TGCAGCGTTTGGCAGGGTCGCTCCAATGAGCAGTTCTTC.

This clone has more than one count but fewer than ten. The rearrangement uses TRBV7-9 and TRBJ2-5; 7 nucleotides match TRBD1. Looked up from germline, CDR1 is SEHNR and CDR2 is FQNEAQ (reference sequence). The length of the CDR3 is 15 residues. V dropped 1 base and J dropped 4; count of bases not matched to a gene: 6. This chain's CDR3 is CASSLGPRQGETQYF. The CDR3, as DNA: TGTGCCAGCAGCTTAGGTCCCCGACAGGGAGAGACCCAGTACTTC.